This T cell receptor beta chain comes out of a study of blood T cell repertoires in COVID-19. Participant-given clinical history determined each cohort assignment. Clones were read by immunoSEQ multiplex PCR, and TCRdb kept only the in-frame ones, dropping some. The repertoire holds over 350,000 clones, with approximately 90% as singletons. The source material was PBMCs or T cells enriched from blood (not recorded which). The sequence was obtained from a woman between 40 and 55 years old who had been exposed to COVID-19.

The CDR3 coding sequence is TGCGCCAGCAGCTTGAAAGAGTTCTATGGCTACACCTTC. Protein sequence: CASSLKEFYGYTF. This chain uses TRBV5-1 with TRBJ1-2; D call uncertain. This CDR3 comprises 13 residues. Trimming cost V 1 base and J 4 bases, with 8 bases left between them. The V gene's germline CDR1 is SGHRS and CDR2 YFSETQ.